This T cell receptor beta chain stems from a study of Ad26.COV2.S vaccination and SARS-CoV-2 variants. Generated by immunoSEQ multiplex PCR, the TCRdb table keeps only in-frame clones and is missing some. Of around 400,000 clones listed, around four fifths are singletons. Specified treatment: about 20 received Ad26.COV2.S at low or high dose, single or two shots; about 5 received placebo; per-sample allocation not given. Following the first vaccine or placebo injection, samples were taken on day 63. The sequences come from peripheral blood, collected in a trial of Ad26.COV2.S vaccine versus placebo. The sequence was collected from a person aged 18-65 years who received the Ad26.COV2.S COVID-19 vaccine or a placebo.

CDR3 DNA sequence: TGTGCCAGCAGCCTGACTCCGTTTAGCTCCTACGAGCAGTACTTC. Its protein is CASSLTPFSSYEQYF. The chain has TRBV11-3 and TRBJ2-7, with unresolved D. This CDR3 is built from 15 residues. V lost 5 bases, J lost 0 bases, and 14 bases lay in between. Germline V gives CDR1 SGHNT, CDR2 YENEEA. The whole variable domain, filled in from reference TRBV11-3 and TRBJ2-7, reads EAGVVQSPRYKIIEKKQPVAFWCNPISGHNTLYWYLQNLGQGPELLIRYENEEAVDDSQLPKDRFSAERLKGVDSTLKIQPAELGDSAVYLCASSLTPFSSYEQYFGPGTRLTVT.